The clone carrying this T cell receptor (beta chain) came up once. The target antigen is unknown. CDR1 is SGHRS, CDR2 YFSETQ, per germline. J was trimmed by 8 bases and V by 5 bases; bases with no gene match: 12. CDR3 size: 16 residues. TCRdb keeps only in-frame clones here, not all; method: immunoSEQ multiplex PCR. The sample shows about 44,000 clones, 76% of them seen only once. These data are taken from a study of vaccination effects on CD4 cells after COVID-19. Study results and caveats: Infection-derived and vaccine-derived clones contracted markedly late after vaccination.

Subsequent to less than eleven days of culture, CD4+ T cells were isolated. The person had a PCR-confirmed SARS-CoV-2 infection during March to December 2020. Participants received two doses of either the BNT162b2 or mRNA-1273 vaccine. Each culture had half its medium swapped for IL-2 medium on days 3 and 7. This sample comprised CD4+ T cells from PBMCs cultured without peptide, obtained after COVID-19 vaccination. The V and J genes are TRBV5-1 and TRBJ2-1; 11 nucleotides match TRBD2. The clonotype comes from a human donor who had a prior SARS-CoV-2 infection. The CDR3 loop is CASRRNVAGGPDEQFF. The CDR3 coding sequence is TGCGCCAGCAGGAGAAATGTAGCGGGGGGGCCTGATGAGCAGTTCTTC.